The 6 T cell receptor beta chains listed next were all sequenced from one sample in a study of cytomegalovirus exposure and HLA in healthy donors. The study ran its PCR with 60 Vbeta and 13 Jbeta primers. TCRdb's copy holds only in-frame clones and misses some; the assay was immunoSEQ multiplex PCR. The sample includes over 130,000 clones, 70% to 85% of them seen just once. The specimen was PBMCs. These receptor sequences come from a man aged 35-49 years in good health and CMV-seronegative.

The V and J genes are TRBV4-1 and TRBJ1-2, with D perhaps matching TRBD1 (5 bases). Deletions cut 5 bases from V and 1 base from J, with 11 bases between. Germline loops: CDR1 MGHRA, CDR2 YSYEKL. The CDR3 totals 14 residues. The CDR3, as DNA: TGCGCCAGCAGCGACCGACAGAGTAACTATGGCTACACCTTC. Amino acid sequence: CASSDRQSNYGYTF.

This clone came up a few times. The gene calls are TRBV18 and TRBJ1-1; TRBD1 matches 11 bases. The ends lost 4 bases at V and 6 bases at J; junction bases unmatched: 1. The CDR3 consists of 13 residues. Germline-derived CDR1 and CDR2 are KGHSH and LQKENI. The CDR3: CASSLGQGAEAFF. CDR3 coding DNA: TGTGCCAGCTCACTGGGACAGGGGGCTGAAGCTTTCTTT. Full variable domain (outside the CDR3, taken from reference TRBV18 and TRBJ1-1): NAGVMQNPRHLVRRRGQEARLRCSPMKGHSHVYWYRQLPEEGLKFMVYLQKENIIDESGMPKERFSAEFPKEGPSILRIQQVVRGDSAAYFCASSLGQGAEAFFGQGTRLTVV.

The rearrangement joins TRBV5-1 to TRBJ2-1; the match to TRBD2 covers 10 bases. CDR1 and CDR2 from the germline V gene are SGHRS and YFSETQ. J was trimmed by 5 bases and V by 0 bases; bases with no gene match: 2. The CDR3 consists of 15 residues. CDR3: CASSLGAGGHNEQFF. As DNA, the CDR3 is TGCGCCAGCAGCTTGGGAGCGGGAGGGCACAATGAGCAGTTCTTC.

This clone was seen a few times. The rearrangement links TRBV6-5 to TRBJ2-7; 8 nucleotides align to TRBD1. The germline CDR1 and CDR2 sequences are MNHEY and SVGAGI. The CDR3 loop spans 14 amino acids. V lost 5 bases, J lost 3 bases, and 6 bases stayed unmatched. The CDR3 here is CASSPQGAIYEQYF. For the CDR3, the DNA is TGTGCCAGCAGTCCCCAGGGGGCAATCTACGAGCAGTACTTC.

The chain links TRBV9 to TRBJ2-2, with D unresolved. Germline lookup yields CDR1 SGDLS and CDR2 YYNGEE. V lost 4 bases to trimming and J lost 6 bases, with 13 bases between them. This CDR3 is built from 14 residues. The CDR3 protein is CASSTTPGSGELFF. The CDR3 DNA is TGTGCCAGCAGCACCACACCTGGTTCCGGGGAGCTGTTTTTT.

This chain joins TRBV5-6 and TRBJ2-7; 9 positions agree with TRBD1. In germline, CDR1 is SGHDT, CDR2 YYEEEE. V shed 7 bases and J 4 bases; nucleotides not matched to a gene: 6. The CDR3 extends over 13 amino acids. For the CDR3, the DNA is TGTGCCAGCTCCGGGACAGGGCCATACGAGCAGTACTTC. Protein: CASSGTGPYEQYF.